These T cell receptor beta chains were read from a single sample in a study of vaccination effects on CD4 cells after COVID-19. Their antigens are not known. Data came from immunoSEQ multiplex PCR; TCRdb stores just in-frame clones and leaves some out. The profile shows fewer than 80,000 clones, 74% of them singletons. The input for sequencing was CD4+ T cells from PBMCs cultured with HCoV-229E spike peptides, taken after COVID-19 vaccination. The receptors come from a human donor who received a COVID-19 vaccine. CDR3s include the opening cysteine and the closing phenylalanine or tryptophan. The D gene is left open where the match is weak. The listing skips clone size in some rows; elsewhere it reads once, few, many or a size class.

size,J,V,D,DNA,CDR3
-,TRBJ2-2,TRBV7-8,TRBD1,TGTGCCAGCAGCTCGGGACAGGGTATCACCGGGGAGCTGTTTTTT,CASSSGQGITGELFF
-,TRBJ2-2,TRBV7-8,-,TGTGCCAGCAGCGCACGAATTCCGGGACAAGTAGGAACCGGGGAGCTGTTTTTT,CASSARIPGQVGTGELFF
-,TRBJ1-1,TRBV7-2,-,TGTGCCAGCATCCTTAGAACGGGGGGCACTGAAGCTTTCTTT,CASILRTGGTEAFF
-,TRBJ2-1,TRBV7-2,-,TGTGCCAGCAGCTTAGAAGGGAAGAGGCCCTACAATGAGCAGTTCTTC,CASSLEGKRPYNEQFF
-,TRBJ1-6,TRBV18,-,TGTGCCAGCTCACTGGTGAATTCACCCCTCCACTTT,CASSLVNSPLHF
-,TRBJ1-4,TRBV5-1,-,TGCGCCAGCAGTTTCTTTGGGACAACTAATGAAAAACTGTTTTTT,CASSFFGTTNEKLFF
-,TRBJ1-1,TRBV5-1,TRBD1,TGCGCCAGCAGCTTGGACCAGGGGGCTGAAGCTTTCTTT,CASSLDQGAEAFF
-,TRBJ1-5,TRBV18,-,TGTGCCAGCTCACCAGGTCTGGATCAGCCCCAGCATTTT,CASSPGLDQPQHF
-,TRBJ1-5,TRBV19,-,TGTGCCAGTAGTATAGGAAATCAGCCCCAGCATTTT,CASSIGNQPQHF
once,TRBJ2-5,TRBV4-1,TRBD1,TGCGCCAGCAGCCCTCGGACAGGGCGAGAGACCCAGTACTTC,CASSPRTGRETQYF
-,TRBJ2-1,TRBV23-1,-,TGCGCCAGCATCGGAGGCGGTTACAATGAGCAGTTCTTC,CASIGGGYNEQFF
-,TRBJ2-2,TRBV27,-,TGTGCCAGCAGTTTGGGGTTCACCGGGGAGCTGTTTTTT,CASSLGFTGELFF
-,TRBJ2-2,TRBV5-1,-,TGCGCCAGCAGCTTGACAGAATCGAACACCGGGGAGCTGTTTTTT,CASSLTESNTGELFF
few,TRBJ2-2,TRBV11-2,TRBD2,TGTGCCAGCAGCTACCCTGCGGCTAGCGGAATCACCGGGGAGCTGTTTTTT,CASSYPAASGITGELFF
-,TRBJ2-3,TRBV4-2,-,TGTGCCAGCAGCCAAGGAGCGCAGTCCGATACGCAGTATTTT,CASSQGAQSDTQYF
once,TRBJ2-3,TRBV15,TRBD2,TGTGCCACCAGTCCTAGCGGGGACACAGATACGCAGTATTTT,CATSPSGDTDTQYF
-,TRBJ1-4,TRBV6-5,TRBD1,TGTGCCAGCAGTTACCGGACAGGTCGGGGAAATGAAAAACTGTTTTTT,CASSYRTGRGNEKLFF
-,TRBJ2-5,TRBV21-1,-,-,CASSKVGQGASSRETQYF